Shown below are 13 T cell receptor beta chains from a single sample sequenced in a study of T cell responses to AZD1222 COVID-19 vaccine. The assay was immunoSEQ multiplex PCR, and TCRdb's table has in-frame clones only and misses some. In the table there are some 200,000 clones, roughly 93% of which are singletons. The sequences come from peripheral blood, collected on day 0 of AZD1222 vaccination. The receptors originated from an adult in good health.

The chain employs TRBV6-6 and TRBJ1-5; D might be TRBD1 (5 bases). Germline CDR1 is MNHNY and CDR2 is SVGAGI (reference sequence). This CDR3 has 14 residues. Trimming removed 6 bases from V and 3 bases from J, with 12 bases in between. The CDR3 bases are TGTGCCAGCAGCCTACAGGAGATCAATCAGCCCCAGCATTTT. Amino acid sequence: CASSLQEINQPQHF.

This clone has only one observation. The chain has TRBV29-1 and TRBJ2-7; 8 bases match TRBD1. The trim removed 3 bases at V and 2 bases at J, leaving 12 bases unmatched. This CDR3 is built from 16 residues. Germline CDR1 is SQVTM and CDR2 is ANQGSEA. The DNA for the CDR3 is TGCAGCGTTGATTTCGGGACAGGTGGCCTTCCCTACGAGCAGTACTTC. Translated: CSVDFGTGGLPYEQYF.

This sequence joins TRBV7-3 and TRBJ2-1; a weak D match, TRBD2 (5 bases). Germline CDR1 SGHTA, CDR2 FQGTGA. The germline V and J ends were trimmed by 1 base and 4 bases, with 11 bases remaining between them. The CDR3 is 15 residues long. CDR3 DNA sequence: TGTGCCAGCAGCTTAAGTAGCGTCGGGTACAATGAGCAGTTCTTC. It translates to CASSLSSVGYNEQFF.

This clone has just one count. This chain links TRBV18 with TRBJ2-4; 7 bases fit TRBD1. The CDR3 covers 15 residues. V trimming: 5 bases; J trimming: 6 bases; junction bases outside the gene matches: 10. Germline assignment: CDR1 KGHSH and CDR2 LQKENI. The CDR3 nucleotides are TGTGCCAGCTCAACAAGAAACAGGGGCGGAAACATTCAGTACTTC. It is translated as CASSTRNRGGNIQYF.

This clone occurred once. V is TRBV29-1 and J is TRBJ1-1; TRBD1 might be the D (5 bases). This CDR3 contains 15 residues. Deletions cut 2 bases from V and 0 bases from J, with 13 bases between. Per germline, CDR1 SQVTM and CDR2 ANQGSEA. As DNA, the CDR3 is TGCAGCGTTGAACTATTTTGGGGGATGAACACTGAAGCTTTCTTT. Translated, it gives CSVELFWGMNTEAFF.

The chain combines TRBV3-1 (or the pseudogene TRBV3-2) with TRBJ1-5; D gene unclear. The CDR3 sequence is 14 residues long. The V gene lost 4 bases and the J gene lost 7 bases, with 14 bases spanning the gap. Looked up from germline, CDR1 is LGHDT and CDR2 is YNNKEL (reference sequence). CDR3 loop: CASSPSRTGQPQHF. In DNA form, the CDR3 reads TGTGCCAGCAGCCCCTCCCGGACGGGACAGCCCCAGCATTTT.

V is TRBV18 and J is TRBJ1-1; 7 nucleotides line up with TRBD1. Germline V gives CDR1 KGHSH, CDR2 LQKENI. This CDR3 comprises 15 residues. V lost 6 bases and J lost 3; bases outside the gene matches: 10. The CDR3 bases are TGTGCCAGCTCCCTCAAGACAGGGTCCGACACTGAAGCTTTCTTT. It is translated as CASSLKTGSDTEAFF.

V usage is TRBV9 and J usage is TRBJ2-2, with a possible D match to TRBD1 (6 bases). The CDR3 sequence is 14 residues long. The ends were cut back, 4 bases at V and 2 bases at J, with 9 bases in the middle. Germline V gene sequence: CDR1 SGDLS, CDR2 YYNGEE. As DNA, the CDR3 is TGTGCCAGCAGCTTGACAGGAAACACCGGGGAGCTGTTTTTT. Amino acid sequence: CASSLTGNTGELFF.

The chain couples TRBV7-9 to TRBJ1-3; 9 bases match TRBD1. V lost 5 bases and J lost 0; bases outside the gene matches: 14. CDR3 size: 19 residues. Germline V gives CDR1 SEHNR, CDR2 FQNEAQ (reference sequence). Here the CDR3 reads CASSPAGTGRRISGNTIYF. The CDR3, as DNA: TGTGCCAGCAGCCCCGCCGGGACAGGGCGTCGCATCTCTGGAAACACCATATATTTT.

The DNA for the CDR3 is TGTGCCAGCAGTTACGATCCGTCCGGCGGCTATGGCTACACCTTC. It specifies CASSYDPSGGYGYTF. The J gene is TRBJ1-2, the V gene TRBV6-5; D is uncertain. Germline V gene lookup returns CDR1 MNHEY and CDR2 SVGAGI. The V gene lost 2 bases and the J gene lost 4 bases, with 14 bases spanning the gap. The CDR3 extends over 15 amino acids.

This chain uses TRBV11-2 with TRBJ1-2; D is unresolved. Between the trimmed V and J ends, which lost 7 bases and 5 bases, there was a span of 17 bases. Germline V CDR1 and CDR2: SGHAT, FQNNGV. The CDR3 runs 14 residues. The CDR3 region is CASTIGTGDYGYTF. CDR3 in DNA: TGTGCCAGCACCATTGGTACGGGTGATTATGGCTACACCTTC.

The chain couples TRBV27 to TRBJ2-7; D call uncertain. CDR3 length: 14 amino acids. Deletions cut 3 bases from V and 2 bases from J, with 11 bases between. The germline V gene has CDR1 MNHEY and CDR2 SMNVEV (reference sequence). The CDR3 protein is CASSFAIPPYEQYF. DNA of the CDR3: TGTGCCAGCAGTTTCGCTATCCCACCCTACGAGCAGTACTTC.

The V gene is TRBV9, the J gene TRBJ2-3, with 7 nucleotides matching TRBD2. J lost 6 bases, V lost 0 bases, and 7 bases had no gene match. The CDR3 loop spans 15 amino acids. Germline-derived CDR1 and CDR2 are SGDLS and YYNGEE. The CDR3 reads CASSVGGDYSDTQYF. The CDR3 DNA sequence: TGTGCCAGCAGCGTAGGTGGGGACTATTCGGATACGCAGTATTTT.